The 11 T cell receptor beta chains in this list originate from one sample, sequenced in a study of Graves' ophthalmopathy and Graves' hyperthyroidism. Amplification of TCR beta CDR3 regions used RNA transcripts. HTBI primers were used in a first-round RT-PCR, which preceded a second-round multiplex PCR. TCRdb re-called the multiplex PCR reads with MiXCR, one entry per CDR3 protein. Seen here are just over 600,000 distinct CDR3 sequences, over 20% observed once, and the top ten hold approximately 7.7%. Sequences were obtained from peripheral blood. These TCRs come from a woman between 18 and 29 years old with stable Graves' hyperthyroidism. Some clones in this sample may be carry-over from other donors' samples.

V is TRBV5-1 and J is TRBJ2-7; D gene uncertain. CDR3 length equals 13 residues. V lost 2 bases and J lost 3, with 9 bases in between. Germline V gene lookup returns CDR1 SGHRS and CDR2 YFSETQ. The CDR3 loop is CASSFIGFYEQYF. CDR3 DNA sequence: TGCGCCAGCAGCTTTATCGGATTCTACGAGCAGTACTTC.

A note on this clonotype: The junction shows a germline mismatch at one end, possibly a read error. This rearrangement joins TRBV6-1 to TRBJ2-5, with D tentatively TRBD2 (5 bases). This CDR3 contains 14 residues. Germline V gene data show CDR1 as MNHNS and CDR2 as SASEGT. CDR3 coding DNA: TGTGCCAGCGGACTCCAGTCGGGCCAAGGGACCCAGTACTTC. This sequence encodes CASGLQSGQGTQYF.

This clonotype is a singleton in its sample. The V call is TRBV30, the J call TRBJ1-2; possible D gene TRBD1, 6 bases. The CDR3 runs 13 residues. The germline V gene has CDR1 GTSNPN and CDR2 SVGIG (reference sequence). Trimming cost V 4 bases and J 6 bases, with 15 bases left between them. The CDR3 loop reads CAWTSGGADGYTF. CDR3 sequence (DNA): TGTGCCTGGACCTCCGGGGGGGCTGATGGCTACACCTTC.

This clonotype showed up many times. V is TRBV2 and J is TRBJ1-5; D may be TRBD1 (6 bases). The CDR3 has 20 amino acids. Germline V gene data show CDR1 as SNHLY and CDR2 as FYNNEI. The V end lost 0 bases, the J end lost 0 bases, and 21 bases lay between the germline ends. CDR3 coding DNA: TGTGCCAGCAGTGAAGCGCGGAGCAGGGGCCTTTATTATAGCAATCAGCCCCAGCATTTT. Amino acid sequence: CASSEARSRGLYYSNQPQHF.

Many counts were recorded for this clonotype. The chain uses TRBV27 and TRBJ1-5; weak D call: TRBD1 (6 bases). CDR3 length equals 14 residues. CDR1 and CDR2 (germline): MNHEY, SMNVEV (reference sequence). V lost 6 bases and J lost 2, with 11 bases in between. The CDR3 here is CASRQGGGNQPQHF. CDR3 nucleotide sequence: TGTGCCAGCAGACAGGGCGGCGGCAATCAGCCCCAGCATTTT.

This clonotype was recorded once. The final CDR3 position lacks the conserved phenylalanine or tryptophan, pointing to a likely read error. V and J are TRBV6-1 and TRBJ1-1, with a tentative D call TRBD1 (5 bases). The V end lost 6 bases, the J end lost 7 bases, and 12 bases lay between the germline ends. CDR3 length equals 12 residues. Germline V gene data show CDR1 as MNHNS and CDR2 as SASEGT. Here the CDR3 reads CASSLSGGEAFL. The CDR3 DNA follows: TGTGCCAGCAGCCTTTCGGGGGGTGAAGCTTTCTTG.

At least ten counts were recorded for this clonotype. The V gene is TRBV11-1, the J gene TRBJ2-7; the D gene is possibly TRBD2 (5 bases). The CDR3 length is 15 residues. CDR1 and CDR2 from the germline V gene are SGHAT and FQDESV (reference sequence). V was pared by 5 bases and J by 0 bases, with 14 bases between. CDR3 in DNA: TGTGCCAGCAGCCCTCGGGAACCTAGCTCCTACGAGCAGTACTTC. Protein sequence: CASSPREPSSYEQYF.

This clonotype was seen a single time. V and J are TRBV12-3 or TRBV12-4 and TRBJ1-6, with D maybe TRBD1 (5 bases). The CDR3 consists of 13 residues. V was cut by 3 bases and J by 6 bases, with 6 bases left in between. In nucleotides, the CDR3 is TGTGCCAGCAGTTTGGGGGTTAATTCACCCCTCCACTTT. Amino acid sequence: CASSLGVNSPLHF.

This clonotype was counted many times. This chain connects TRBV6-1 to TRBJ2-4, with D uncertain. Germline V lookup: CDR1 MNHNS, CDR2 SASEGT. Trimming shortened V by 8 bases and J by 0 bases, and 23 bases separated the two germline ends. The CDR3 runs to 18 residues. The CDR3 DNA reads TGTGCCAGCGCAAGAGTGGCAGCCGAATTCCTAGCCAAAAACATTCAGTACTTC. Protein sequence: CASARVAAEFLAKNIQYF.

This clonotype was recorded at least ten times. V and J are TRBV12-3 or TRBV12-4 and TRBJ1-3; D is unclear. The length of the CDR3 is 16 residues. The V end lost 5 bases, the J end lost 0 bases, and 14 bases lay between the germline ends. CDR3 nucleotide sequence: TGTGCCAGCAGTCAGCTAGATCAGATCTCTGGAAACACCATATATTTT. Its protein product is CASSQLDQISGNTIYF.

This rearrangement joins TRBV4-3 to TRBJ2-7, with 8 bases matching TRBD1. Germline V gene lookup returns CDR1 LGHNA and CDR2 YSLEER. This CDR3 is 15 amino acids long. Trimming took 0 bases from V and 7 from J; bases not matched to a gene: 8. The CDR3 DNA reads TGCGCCAGCAGCCAAGATAGAGACAGGGGACGGGAGCAGTACTTC. This gives the protein CASSQDRDRGREQYF.